The 24 T cell receptor beta chains below come from one sample, sequenced in a study of cytomegalovirus exposure and HLA in healthy donors. This PCR relied on a set of 60 Vbeta primers and 13 Jbeta primers. TCRdb's copy holds only in-frame clones and misses some; the assay was immunoSEQ multiplex PCR. The repertoire shows just over 80,000 clones; the top ten hold approximately 1%. The sequenced material came from PBMCs. The source is a woman aged 25 to 39 in good health and CMV-seronegative.

The chain carries TRBV18 and TRBJ1-4; no firm D call. This CDR3 has 13 amino acids. V was shortened by 3 bases and J by 7 bases, with 9 bases between the two germline ends. Germline V gene sequence: CDR1 KGHSH, CDR2 LQKENI. The CDR3 loop is CASSPGPGEKLFF. The DNA for the CDR3 is TGTGCCAGCTCACCTGGGCCTGGTGAAAAACTGTTTTTT.

This chain uses TRBV4-1 with TRBJ2-7, with a tentative D call TRBD1 (7 bases). This CDR3 has 16 amino acids. Germline lookup yields CDR1 MGHRA and CDR2 YSYEKL. Trimming left V 0 bases short and J 8 bases short, with 20 bases between. The chain's CDR3 is CASSQEIGQGGLKQYF. In DNA form, the CDR3 reads TGCGCCAGCAGCCAAGAAATTGGGCAGGGGGGTCTTAAGCAGTACTTC.

The rearrangement joins TRBV5-1 to TRBJ2-3; 14 positions agree with TRBD2. This CDR3 is 16 amino acids long. Germline loops: CDR1 SGHRS, CDR2 YFSETQ. V trimming: 2 bases; J trimming: 4 bases; junction bases outside the gene matches: 3. The CDR3 is CASSLGTSGGADTQYF. The CDR3 nucleotides read TGCGCCAGCAGCTTAGGGACTAGCGGGGGAGCAGATACGCAGTATTTT.

CDR3 bases: TGTGCCAGCAGTGCCCCCGTTACTTTTGGTAGCAATCAGCCCCAGCATTTT. Its translation: CASSAPVTFGSNQPQHF. The chain is built from TRBV6-1 and TRBJ1-5; D remains ambiguous. Trimming removed 4 bases from V and 0 bases from J, with 16 bases in between. Germline CDR1 and CDR2: MNHNS and SASEGT. This CDR3 comprises 17 residues.

V and J are TRBV5-1 and TRBJ2-5; 12 nucleotides align to TRBD2. The CDR3 runs to 14 residues. The ends lost 7 bases at V and 4 bases at J; junction bases unmatched: 5. Germline V gives CDR1 SGHRS, CDR2 YFSETQ. The CDR3 region is CASGASGGVETQYF. In DNA, the CDR3 is TGCGCCAGCGGAGCTAGCGGGGGGGTAGAGACCCAGTACTTC.

The genes are TRBV5-4 and TRBJ2-1, with D possibly matching TRBD2 (7 bases). The CDR3 length is 13 residues. The V end lost 7 bases, the J end lost 5 bases, and 13 bases lay between the germline ends. The germline V gene encodes CDR1 SGHNT and CDR2 YYREEE (reference sequence). The CDR3 coding sequence is TGTGCCAGCGGGGGGGCAGCAAACAATGAGCAGTTCTTC. This codes for CASGGAANNEQFF.

For the CDR3, the DNA is TGTGCCTGGAAACTCCAGGGGGCGGGCGGAAACACCATATATTTT. It translates to CAWKLQGAGGNTIYF. The chain employs TRBV30 and TRBJ1-3; TRBD1 agrees at 8 bases. The V and J ends lost 4 bases and 4 bases, in that order; junction bases with no gene match: 9. CDR3 length: 15 residues. Germline V gives CDR1 GTSNPN, CDR2 SVGIG (reference sequence).

The chain joins TRBV7-8 to TRBJ2-3; D is ambiguous. CDR1 is SGHVS, CDR2 FQNEAQ, per germline. The V gene lost 5 bases and the J gene lost 6 bases, with 6 bases spanning the gap. The CDR3 totals 11 residues. CDR3 sequence: CASSPQDTQYF. The CDR3 DNA reads TGTGCCAGCAGCCCACAGGATACGCAGTATTTT.

The rearrangement links TRBV7-2 to TRBJ2-1, with TRBD2 matching over 7 bases. The CDR3 totals 14 residues. Losses at the gene ends were 1 base for V and 10 bases for J; bases not matched to a gene: 7. The germline gives CDR1 SGHTA, CDR2 FQGNSA. CDR3 sequence (DNA): TGTGCCAGCAGCTTAGTCGGGGGGTCTGGGGAGCAGTTCTTC. This encodes CASSLVGGSGEQFF.

This chain links TRBV25-1 with TRBJ1-1; 8 bases agree with TRBD1. The CDR3 is 13 residues long. V trimming: 8 bases; J trimming: 5 bases; junction bases outside the gene matches: 7. The germline CDR1 and CDR2 sequences are MGHDK and SYGVNS. The chain's CDR3 is CASVRTGRTEAFF. In DNA, the CDR3 is TGTGCCAGCGTCAGGACAGGGAGGACTGAAGCTTTCTTT.

The gene calls are TRBV18 and TRBJ1-1; 10 nucleotides line up with TRBD1. Germline V lookup: CDR1 KGHSH, CDR2 LQKENI. With 4 bases clipped from V and 0 bases from J, the junction kept 2 bases outside the gene matches. The CDR3 has 15 amino acids. The DNA for the CDR3 is TGTGCCAGCTCACGGGGACAGGGGATGAACACTGAAGCTTTCTTT. Protein: CASSRGQGMNTEAFF.

V gene TRBV4-1 combines with J gene TRBJ2-5; 9 bases map to TRBD2. J gave up 6 bases and V 1 base, and 6 bases lay outside the gene matches. The CDR3 is 15 amino acids. The V gene's germline CDR1 is MGHRA and CDR2 YSYEKL. The CDR3 DNA is TGCGCCAGCAGCCAAGGAGCGGGGGGTACGAAGACCCAGTACTTC. Protein product: CASSQGAGGTKTQYF.

V and J are TRBV27 and TRBJ2-5, with a weak D call TRBD2 (5 bases). Germline CDR1 MNHEY, CDR2 SMNVEV (reference sequence). V gave up 2 bases and J gave up 5 bases, with 12 bases separating them. The CDR3 contains 14 residues. CDR3 residues: CASSLIPGGETQYF. CDR3 DNA: TGTGCCAGCAGTTTAATACCGGGCGGGGAGACCCAGTACTTC.

V gene TRBV18 combines with J gene TRBJ1-1, with 7 nucleotides matching TRBD1. The CDR3 has 13 amino acids. Per germline, CDR1 KGHSH and CDR2 LQKENI. V trimming: 3 bases; J trimming: 6 bases; junction bases outside the gene matches: 4. The DNA for the CDR3 is TGTGCCAGCTCACCGGGACAGAGTCCTGAAGCTTTCTTT. This encodes CASSPGQSPEAFF. The whole variable domain, filled in from reference TRBV18 and TRBJ1-1, reads NAGVMQNPRHLVRRRGQEARLRCSPMKGHSHVYWYRQLPEEGLKFMVYLQKENIIDESGMPKERFSAEFPKEGPSILRIQQVVRGDSAAYFCASSPGQSPEAFFGQGTRLTVV.

This chain connects TRBV5-1 to TRBJ1-1; D not certain. Between the trimmed V and J ends, which lost 4 bases and 0 bases, there was a span of 10 bases. This CDR3 is built from 14 residues. Germline assignment: CDR1 SGHRS and CDR2 YFSETQ. The CDR3 DNA sequence: TGCGCCAGCAGCGTCGGACTGATGAACACTGAAGCTTTCTTT. The encoded protein is CASSVGLMNTEAFF.

The CDR3 protein is CASSAGLARYEQYF. In DNA form, the CDR3 reads TGCGCCAGCAGTGCGGGACTAGCTAGATACGAGCAGTACTTC. V is TRBV10-2 and J is TRBJ2-7; the match to TRBD2 covers 9 bases. The V segment lost 4 bases and the J segment 4 bases; nucleotides outside the gene matches: 5. The CDR3 sequence is 14 residues long. Germline CDR1 and CDR2: WSHSY and SAAADI.

The V and J genes are TRBV29-1 and TRBJ2-1; perhaps TRBD2 as D (6 bases). Trimming pared 4 bases from V and 1 base from J, leaving 11 bases between. The CDR3 has 14 amino acids. Per the germline V gene, CDR1 is SQVTM and CDR2 is ANQGSEA. CDR3 loop: CSVGGDPSYNEQFF. The CDR3 region has the DNA TGCAGCGTTGGGGGGGACCCGTCCTACAATGAGCAGTTCTTC.

This chain connects TRBV20-1 to TRBJ1-2, with TRBD1 as a possible D gene (5 bases). This CDR3 spans 11 amino acids. Looked up from germline, CDR1 is DFQATT and CDR2 is SNEGSKA (reference sequence). The V and J ends lost 5 bases and 8 bases respectively, with 12 bases between them. The chain's CDR3 is CSAGGVWGYTF. DNA of the CDR3: TGCAGTGCTGGGGGGGTATGGGGCTACACCTTC.

The chain carries TRBV5-1 and TRBJ2-1, with 13 bases that match TRBD2. This CDR3 region has 18 residues. Germline V gene data show CDR1 as SGHRS and CDR2 as YFSETQ. Trimming at V came to 0 bases and at J to 5 bases, leaving 8 bases not matched to a gene. The DNA of the CDR3 is TGCGCCAGCAGCTTGGCCGTGAGGACTAGCGGGAGCGACAATGAGCAGTTCTTC. Encoded protein: CASSLAVRTSGSDNEQFF.

V and J are TRBV6-1 and TRBJ1-1; TRBD1 agrees at 10 bases. The CDR3 length is 13 residues. V lost 6 bases to trimming and J lost 6 bases; unmatched junction nucleotides: 4. Germline V gene lookup returns CDR1 MNHNS and CDR2 SASEGT. The CDR3 loop reads CASRPDRGAEAFF. In nucleotides, the CDR3 is TGTGCCAGCAGGCCGGACAGGGGGGCTGAAGCTTTCTTT.

The genes are TRBV4-1 and TRBJ1-1; TRBD1 matches 8 bases. Trimming removed 1 base from V and 3 bases from J; junction bases left unmatched: 7. CDR1 and CDR2 from the germline V gene are MGHRA and YSYEKL. This CDR3 has 16 amino acids. The CDR3 sequence is CASSQGARGPDTEAFF. CDR3 coding DNA: TGCGCCAGCAGCCAAGGGGCCAGGGGGCCGGACACTGAAGCTTTCTTT.

This sequence joins TRBV19 and TRBJ2-7; TRBD2 matches at 7 bases. J gave up 3 bases and V 5 bases, and 4 bases lay outside the gene matches. CDR3 length equals 13 residues. CDR1 and CDR2 from the germline V gene are LNHDA and SQIVND (reference sequence). Here the CDR3 DNA reads TGTGCCAGTAGTCCTAGCGGCGTCTACGAGCAGTACTTC. Translating it yields CASSPSGVYEQYF.

The V and J genes are TRBV30 and TRBJ2-1; D perhaps matches TRBD1 (7 bases). Germline lookup yields CDR1 GTSNPN and CDR2 SVGIG (reference sequence). Deletions cut 5 bases from V and 2 bases from J, with 16 bases between. The CDR3 is 15 amino acids. CDR3 in DNA: TGTGCCTGGGGCAACAGGGGACTCCCCTACAATGAGCAGTTCTTC. Its protein product is CAWGNRGLPYNEQFF.

The genes are TRBV14 and TRBJ1-2; 9 bases agree with TRBD1. The CDR3 has 16 residues. Germline-derived CDR1 and CDR2 are SGHDN and FVKESK. The J segment lost 4 bases and the V segment lost 1 base, leaving 7 bases of the junction unmatched. The CDR3 DNA sequence: TGTGCCAGCAGCCAAGGGGACAGGGAGGGTGTCTATGGCTACACCTTC. It yields the protein CASSQGDREGVYGYTF.